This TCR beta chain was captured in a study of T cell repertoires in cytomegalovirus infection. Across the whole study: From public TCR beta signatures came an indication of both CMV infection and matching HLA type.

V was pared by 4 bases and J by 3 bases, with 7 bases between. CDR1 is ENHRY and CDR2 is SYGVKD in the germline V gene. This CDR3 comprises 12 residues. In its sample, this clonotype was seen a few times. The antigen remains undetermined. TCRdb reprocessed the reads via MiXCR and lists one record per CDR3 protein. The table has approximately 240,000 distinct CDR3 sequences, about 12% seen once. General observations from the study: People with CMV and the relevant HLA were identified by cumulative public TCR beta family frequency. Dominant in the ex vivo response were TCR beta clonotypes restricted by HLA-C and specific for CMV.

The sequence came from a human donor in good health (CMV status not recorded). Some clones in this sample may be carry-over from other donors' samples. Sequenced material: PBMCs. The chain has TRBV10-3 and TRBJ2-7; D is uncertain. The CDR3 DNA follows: TGTGCCATCAGTGCAGGAGACTACGAGCAGTACTTC. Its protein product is CAISAGDYEQYF.